This TCR beta chain was obtained from a study of blood T cell repertoires in COVID-19. Study background: The United States, Italy and Spain provided the acute and convalescent COVID-19 samples. The cDNA or gDNA used as material had been derived from T cells, B-cell-depleted T cells, or PBMCs.

With 9 bases clipped from V and 0 bases from J, the junction kept 7 bases outside the gene matches. Germline values: CDR1 LNHDA, CDR2 SQIVND (reference sequence). The CDR3 contains 14 residues. Profiled with immunoSEQ multiplex PCR; TCRdb holds only in-frame clones, not every one. The table records approximately 60,000 clones, approximately 86% of them present only once. Seattle-derived patients entered the study during active infection and were followed longitudinally. Material for sequencing was peripheral blood. This rearrangement joins TRBV19 to TRBJ1-2, with TRBD1 matching over 7 bases. This sequence was found in a woman at least 80 years old with COVID-19, enrolled during active disease. As DNA, the CDR3 is TGTGCCAGCAAGACAGGGCCCGCTAACTATGGCTACACCTTC. It yields the protein CASKTGPANYGYTF.